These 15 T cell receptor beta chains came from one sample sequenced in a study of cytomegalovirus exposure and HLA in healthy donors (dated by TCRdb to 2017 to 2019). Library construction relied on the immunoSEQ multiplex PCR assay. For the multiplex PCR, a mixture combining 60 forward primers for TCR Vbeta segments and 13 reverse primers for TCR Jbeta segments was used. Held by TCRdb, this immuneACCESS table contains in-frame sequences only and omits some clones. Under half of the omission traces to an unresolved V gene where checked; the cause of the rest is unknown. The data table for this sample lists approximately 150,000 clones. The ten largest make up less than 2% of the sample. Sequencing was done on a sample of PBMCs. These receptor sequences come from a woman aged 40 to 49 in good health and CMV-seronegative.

For the CDR3, the DNA is TGCGCCAGCAGCTTGGTCGGGGAATCATATGAAAAACTGTTTTTT. It yields the protein CASSLVGESYEKLFF. V usage is TRBV5-1 and J usage is TRBJ1-4; no definite D call. The V gene lost 0 bases and the J gene lost 6 bases, with 12 bases spanning the gap. This CDR3 spans 15 amino acids. The germline V gene encodes CDR1 SGHRS and CDR2 YFSETQ. The whole variable domain, filled in from reference TRBV5-1 and TRBJ1-4, reads KAGVTQTPRYLIKTRGQQVTLSCSPISGHRSVSWYQQTPGQGLQFLFEYFSETQRNKGNFPGRFSGRQFSNSRSEMNVSTLELGDSALYLCASSLVGESYEKLFFGSGTQLSVL.

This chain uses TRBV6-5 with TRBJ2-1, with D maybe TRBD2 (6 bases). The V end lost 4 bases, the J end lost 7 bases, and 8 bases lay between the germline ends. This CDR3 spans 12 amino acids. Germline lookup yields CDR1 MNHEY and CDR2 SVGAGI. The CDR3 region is CASSSAGNEQFF. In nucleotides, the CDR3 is TGTGCCAGCAGTTCTGCGGGGAATGAGCAGTTCTTC.

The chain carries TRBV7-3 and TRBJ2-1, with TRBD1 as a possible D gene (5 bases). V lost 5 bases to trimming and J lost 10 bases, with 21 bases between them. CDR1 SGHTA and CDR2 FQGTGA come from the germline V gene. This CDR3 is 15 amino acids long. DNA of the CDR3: TGTGCCAGCAGCCCCGGCAGAGGCCCTTGGGGCGAGCAGTTCTTC. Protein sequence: CASSPGRGPWGEQFF.

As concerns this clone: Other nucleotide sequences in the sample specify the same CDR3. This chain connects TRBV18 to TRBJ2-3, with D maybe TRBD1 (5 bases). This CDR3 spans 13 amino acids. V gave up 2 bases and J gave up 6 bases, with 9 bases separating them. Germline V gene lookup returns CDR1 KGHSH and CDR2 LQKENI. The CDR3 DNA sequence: TGTGCCAGCTCACCAAGGGGTGGGGATACGCAGTATTTT. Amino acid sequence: CASSPRGGDTQYF.

Here the CDR3 reads CASSTDRGRGTEAFF. The DNA for the CDR3 is TGTGCCAGCAGTACCGACAGGGGTCGCGGCACTGAAGCTTTCTTT. The chain carries TRBV6-5 and TRBJ1-1; 8 bases align to TRBD1. CDR3 size: 15 residues. Germline V lookup: CDR1 MNHEY, CDR2 SVGAGI. J was trimmed by 4 bases and V by 5 bases; bases with no gene match: 9.

CDR3 amino acids: CASSSERTVYNEKLFF. The DNA for the CDR3 is TGTGCCAGCAGCTCCGAGAGGACAGTTTATAATGAAAAACTGTTTTTT. V is TRBV7-8 and J is TRBJ1-4; D possibly corresponds to TRBD1 (6 bases). Germline CDR1 is SGHVS and CDR2 is FQNEAQ. This CDR3 contains 16 residues. Trimming shortened V by 4 bases and J by 4 bases, and 16 bases separated the two germline ends. The full variable domain, in which reference TRBV7-8 and TRBJ1-4 provide the parts outside the CDR3, is GAGVSQSPRYKVAKRGQDVALRCDPISGHVSLFWYQQALGQGPEFLTYFQNEAQLDKSGLPSDRFFAERPEGSVSTLKIQRTQQEDSAVYLCASSSERTVYNEKLFFGSGTQLSVL.

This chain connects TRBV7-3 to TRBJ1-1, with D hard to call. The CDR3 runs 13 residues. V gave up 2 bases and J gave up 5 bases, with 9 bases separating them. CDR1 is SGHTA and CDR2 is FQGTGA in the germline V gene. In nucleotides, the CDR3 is TGTGCCAGCAGCTTACTTCGGGGAACTGAAGCTTTCTTT. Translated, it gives CASSLLRGTEAFF.

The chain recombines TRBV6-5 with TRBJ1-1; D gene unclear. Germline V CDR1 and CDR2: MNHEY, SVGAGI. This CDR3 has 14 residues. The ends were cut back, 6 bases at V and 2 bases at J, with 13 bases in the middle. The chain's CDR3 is CASSRGWGNTEAFF. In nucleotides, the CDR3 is TGTGCCAGCAGCCGCGGGTGGGGTAACACTGAAGCTTTCTTT.

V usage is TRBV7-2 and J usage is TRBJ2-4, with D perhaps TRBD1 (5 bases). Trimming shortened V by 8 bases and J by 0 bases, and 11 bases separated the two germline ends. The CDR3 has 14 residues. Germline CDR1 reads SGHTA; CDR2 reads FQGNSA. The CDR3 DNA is TGTGCCAGCGGCAGGGCTCCAGCCAAAAACATTCAGTACTTC. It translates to CASGRAPAKNIQYF.

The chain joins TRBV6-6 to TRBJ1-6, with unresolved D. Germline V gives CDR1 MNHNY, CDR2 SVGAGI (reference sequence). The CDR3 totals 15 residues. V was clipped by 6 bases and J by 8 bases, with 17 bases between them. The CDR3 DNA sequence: TGTGCCAGCAGCAGGAGCGGGTCGCGGGATTCACCCCTCCACTTT. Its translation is CASSRSGSRDSPLHF.

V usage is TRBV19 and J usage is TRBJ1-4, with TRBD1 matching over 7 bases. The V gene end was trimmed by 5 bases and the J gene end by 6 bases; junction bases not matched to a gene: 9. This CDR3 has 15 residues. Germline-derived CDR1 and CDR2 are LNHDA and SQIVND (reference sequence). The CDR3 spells CASSPRDSLYEKLFF. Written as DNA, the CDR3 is TGTGCCAGTAGTCCCCGGGACAGTTTGTATGAAAAACTGTTTTTT. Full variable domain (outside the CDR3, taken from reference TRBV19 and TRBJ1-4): DGGITQSPKYLFRKEGQNVTLSCEQNLNHDAMYWYRQDPGQGLRLIYYSQIVNDFQKGDIAEGYSVSREKKESFPLTVTSAQKNPTAFYLCASSPRDSLYEKLFFGSGTQLSVL.

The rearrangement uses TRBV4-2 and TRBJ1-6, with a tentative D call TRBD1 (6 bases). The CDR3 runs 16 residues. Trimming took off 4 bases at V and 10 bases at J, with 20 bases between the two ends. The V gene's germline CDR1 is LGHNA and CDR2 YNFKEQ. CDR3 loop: CASSLGPGGQDSPLHF. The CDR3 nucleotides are TGTGCCAGCAGCCTTGGTCCCGGGGGGCAGGACTCACCCCTCCACTTT.

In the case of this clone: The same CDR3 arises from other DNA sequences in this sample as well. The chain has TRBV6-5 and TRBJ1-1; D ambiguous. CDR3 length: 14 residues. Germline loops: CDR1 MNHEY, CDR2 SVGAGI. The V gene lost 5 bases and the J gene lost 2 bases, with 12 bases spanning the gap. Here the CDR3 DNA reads TGTGCCAGCAGTAGAAACAGAGCCAACACTGAAGCTTTCTTT. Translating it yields CASSRNRANTEAFF.

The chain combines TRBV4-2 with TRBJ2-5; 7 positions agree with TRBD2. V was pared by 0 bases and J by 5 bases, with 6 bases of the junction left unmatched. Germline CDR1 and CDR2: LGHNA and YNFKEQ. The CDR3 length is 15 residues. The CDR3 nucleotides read TGTGCCAGCAGCCAAGAGACGGGGGGAGCTGAGACCCAGTACTTC. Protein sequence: CASSQETGGAETQYF.

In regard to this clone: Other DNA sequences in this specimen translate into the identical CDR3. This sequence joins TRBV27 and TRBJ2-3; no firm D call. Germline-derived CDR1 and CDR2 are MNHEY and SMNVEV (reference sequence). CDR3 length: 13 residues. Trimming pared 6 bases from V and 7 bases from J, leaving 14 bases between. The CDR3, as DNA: TGTGCCAGCAGCCGACCCCCGGGTTATACGCAGTATTTT. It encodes CASSRPPGYTQYF.